Shown below are 29 T cell receptor beta chains from a single sample sequenced in a study of CD8 T cells in Susac syndrome. With random hexamers, about 0.5 to 1 ug RNA was reverse transcribed. Via MiXCR, TCRdb re-called the immunoSEQ multiplex PCR reads, giving one row per CDR3 protein. The repertoire holds about 170,000 distinct CDR3 sequences, approximately 95% seen once, with about 0.088% in the top ten. The sample comprised CD4+ T cells from PBMCs. The origin of the receptors is a human donor with multiple sclerosis.

The count of this clonotype is one. This sequence joins TRBV28 and TRBJ2-7; D uncertain. The V and J ends lost 5 bases and 5 bases respectively, with 7 bases between them. The CDR3 runs 11 residues. CDR1 MDHEN and CDR2 SYDVKM come from the germline V gene. This CDR3 is CASSIVNEQYF. CDR3 in DNA: TGTGCCAGCAGTATAGTGAACGAGCAGTACTTC.

The V gene is TRBV15, the J gene TRBJ2-3; 8 bases align to TRBD1. Losses at the gene ends were 0 bases for V and 3 bases for J; bases not matched to a gene: 5. The CDR3 runs to 16 residues. The V gene's germline CDR1 is LNHNV and CDR2 YYDKDF (reference sequence). Here the CDR3 DNA reads TGTGCCACCAGCAGAGATCAGGGGGCGGTGACAGATACGCAGTATTTT. Protein: CATSRDQGAVTDTQYF.

V is TRBV3-1 and J is TRBJ2-1; D uncertain. V was shortened by 0 bases and J by 15 bases, with 12 bases between the two germline ends. Germline V lookup: CDR1 LGHDT, CDR2 YNNKEL (reference sequence). The CDR3 loop spans 12 amino acids. The CDR3 nucleotides are TGTGCCAGCAGCCAAGACTCCCCGAGTCTGTTCTTC. Protein product: CASSQDSPSLFF.

In its sample, this clonotype was seen once. The rearrangement uses TRBV10-3 and TRBJ2-1, with 13 bases matching TRBD2. CDR3 size: 14 residues. Trimming removed 9 bases from V and 3 bases from J; junction bases left unmatched: 2. Germline V gene lookup returns CDR1 ENHRY and CDR2 SYGVKD. DNA of the CDR3: TGTGCCATTACTAGCGGGGGGGGCTACAATGAGCAGTTCTTC. Amino acids: CAITSGGGYNEQFF.

This chain uses TRBV20-1 with TRBJ1-2; no definite D call. There are 11 residues in the CDR3. Germline CDR1 DFQATT, CDR2 SNEGSKA (reference sequence). V shed 6 bases and J shed 5 bases, with 10 bases lying between them. The DNA for the CDR3 is TGCAGTGCCCGCTCGGAATATGGCTACACCTTC. Translated, it gives CSARSEYGYTF.

The chain couples TRBV19 to TRBJ2-2, with 9 positions matching TRBD1. The ends lost 7 bases at V and 8 bases at J; junction bases unmatched: 8. Germline CDR1 is LNHDA and CDR2 is SQIVND (reference sequence). The CDR3 consists of 14 residues. CDR3 region: CASNLGQGSGELFF. CDR3 nucleotide sequence: TGTGCCAGTAACTTGGGACAGGGCTCAGGGGAGCTGTTTTTT. Full variable domain (missing parts from reference TRBV19 and TRBJ2-2): DGGITQSPKYLFRKEGQNVTLSCEQNLNHDAMYWYRQDPGQGLRLIYYSQIVNDFQKGDIAEGYSVSREKKESFPLTVTSAQKNPTAFYLCASNLGQGSGELFFGEGSRLTVL.

This chain links TRBV4-1 with TRBJ1-2, with a weak D call TRBD1 (5 bases). Trimming took off 2 bases at V and 6 bases at J, with 10 bases between the two ends. This CDR3 is built from 13 residues. Germline V lookup: CDR1 MGHRA, CDR2 YSYEKL. CDR3: CASSQLGGNGYTF. In nucleotides, the CDR3 is TGCGCCAGCAGCCAACTGGGGGGGAATGGCTACACCTTC.

The rearrangement joins TRBV12-3 or TRBV12-4 to TRBJ2-2; 8 bases are a match to TRBD2. The CDR3 has 17 amino acids. After removal of 4 bases from V and 8 bases from J, the junction contained 15 bases not matched to a gene. In DNA, the CDR3 is TGTGCCAGCAGTTGGCCCCCTGGGCGGGGGGAAATTGGGGAGCTGTTTTTT. Protein product: CASSWPPGRGEIGELFF.

This clonotype was counted between two and nine times. CDR3 nucleotide sequence: TGCGCCAGCAGCTTGGATCCCAGCTCCTACGAGCAGTACTTC. Its protein product is CASSLDPSSYEQYF. The chain employs TRBV5-1 and TRBJ2-7, with unresolved D. Germline values: CDR1 SGHRS, CDR2 YFSETQ. The V gene lost 0 bases and the J gene lost 0 bases, with 7 bases spanning the gap. The CDR3 has 14 amino acids.

V is TRBV7-2 and J is TRBJ2-1; 7 positions match TRBD1. Germline values: CDR1 SGHTA, CDR2 FQGNSA. CDR3 length: 16 residues. Germline trimming cut 4 bases from V and 0 bases from J; bases unmatched to any gene: 6. CDR3 in DNA: TGTGCCAGCAGCTCACCCGGGACAGACTCCTACAATGAGCAGTTCTTC. Translation: CASSSPGTDSYNEQFF. Together with reference TRBV7-2 and TRBJ2-1, the CDR3 gives the full variable domain: GAGVSQSPSNKVTEKGKDVELRCDPISGHTALYWYRQSLGQGLEFLIYFQGNSAPDKSGLPSDRFSAERTGGSVSTLTIQRTQQEDSAVYLCASSSPGTDSYNEQFFGPGTRLTVL.

Here the CDR3 DNA reads TGTGCCAGCAGTTTAGACAGGGCCCGGTTCGACACTGAAGCTTTCTTT. Translation: CASSLDRARFDTEAFF. The V gene is TRBV12-3 or TRBV12-4, the J gene TRBJ1-1, with D perhaps matching TRBD1 (6 bases). The CDR3 is 16 amino acids. V was trimmed by 1 base and J by 3 bases, leaving 15 bases between them.

CDR3 sequence (DNA): TGTGCCAGCAGGGAGATTAGAACTTACGAGCAGTACTTC. It codes for CASREIRTYEQYF. This chain links TRBV6-2 or TRBV6-3 with TRBJ2-7; D not certain. This CDR3 contains 13 residues. Trimming took 6 bases from V and 4 from J, leaving 13 bases between them. Per the germline V gene, CDR1 is MNHEY and CDR2 is SVGEGT.

The chain couples TRBV28 to TRBJ2-5; maybe TRBD1 (5 bases). The CDR3 is 12 amino acids. Germline CDR1 is MDHEN and CDR2 is SYDVKM. With 11 bases removed from V and 2 bases from J, the gap between germline ends came to 12 bases. CDR3 loop: CASRQQQETQYF. In DNA, the CDR3 is TGTGCCTCGCGACAGCAACAAGAGACCCAGTACTTC.

The chain couples TRBV19 to TRBJ1-1; 10 bases line up with TRBD1. The V gene's germline CDR1 is LNHDA and CDR2 SQIVND (reference sequence). The CDR3 has 15 residues. The J segment lost 5 bases and the V segment lost 6 bases, leaving 9 bases of the junction unmatched. The CDR3 spells CASRAPWDRGTEAFF. CDR3 coding DNA: TGTGCCAGTAGGGCGCCCTGGGACAGGGGAACTGAAGCTTTCTTT.

The chain uses TRBV12-3 or TRBV12-4 and TRBJ1-1; the D gene is possibly TRBD1 (6 bases). Deletions cut 5 bases from V and 4 bases from J, with 11 bases between. This CDR3 is built from 13 residues. DNA of the CDR3: TGTGCCAGCAGTAGGGGGGATCCCACTGAAGCTTTCTTT. Translated, it gives CASSRGDPTEAFF.

This chain links TRBV5-1 with TRBJ2-1, with D unclear. The CDR3 loop spans 12 amino acids. With 0 bases removed from V and 6 bases from J, the gap between germline ends came to 4 bases. The germline V gene encodes CDR1 SGHRS and CDR2 YFSETQ. CDR3 nucleotides: TGCGCCAGCAGCTTGGATATCAATGAGCAGTTCTTC. Amino acids: CASSLDINEQFF.

The gene calls are TRBV7-2 and TRBJ1-5; D perhaps matches TRBD1 (5 bases). From germline, CDR1 is SGHTA and CDR2 FQGNSA. V was cut by 5 bases and J by 0 bases, with 8 bases left in between. The CDR3 consists of 14 residues. DNA for the CDR3: TGTGCCAGCAGCCAACAGGATAGCAATCAGCCCCAGCATTTT. This translates into CASSQQDSNQPQHF.

The rearrangement uses TRBV2 and TRBJ2-1, with a possible D match to TRBD1 (7 bases). CDR1 and CDR2 from the germline V gene are SNHLY and FYNNEI. The CDR3 is made up of 13 amino acids. Trimming took 10 bases from V and 5 from J, leaving 15 bases between them. The CDR3 is CATARGAHNEQFF. DNA for the CDR3: TGTGCCACCGCCAGGGGGGCGCACAATGAGCAGTTCTTC.

The V and J genes are TRBV20-1 and TRBJ1-1; no firm D call. Germline V gene sequence: CDR1 DFQATT, CDR2 SNEGSKA (reference sequence). This CDR3 is 12 amino acids long. V was pared by 7 bases and J by 1 base, with 10 bases between. CDR3 DNA: TGCAGTGTTGCTCTGCCGAACACTGAAGCTTTCTTT. Translated, it gives CSVALPNTEAFF.

This clonotype was seen just once. The chain combines TRBV14 with TRBJ1-5, with a tentative D call TRBD1 (5 bases). V was trimmed by 4 bases and J by 2 bases, leaving 12 bases between them. Germline assignment: CDR1 SGHDN and CDR2 FVKESK. This CDR3 has 15 amino acids. The CDR3 here is CASSPGGTGNQPQHF. CDR3 DNA: TGTGCCAGCAGCCCCGGGGGGACTGGCAATCAGCCCCAGCATTTT.

The chain combines TRBV3-1 with TRBJ2-7; 7 nucleotides agree with TRBD1. Germline trimming cut 5 bases from V and 6 bases from J; bases unmatched to any gene: 7. Germline V lookup: CDR1 LGHDT, CDR2 YNNKEL (reference sequence). The CDR3 is made up of 13 amino acids. The CDR3 is CASSYRQGGEQYF. The CDR3 DNA follows: TGTGCCAGCAGCTATCGACAGGGCGGCGAGCAGTACTTC.

This sequence joins TRBV20-1 and TRBJ2-1, with 8 bases aligning to TRBD2. With 1 base clipped from V and 5 bases from J, the junction kept 4 bases outside the gene matches. CDR3 size: 14 residues. Germline values: CDR1 DFQATT, CDR2 SNEGSKA (reference sequence). CDR3 amino acids: CSARVSGGNNEQFF. CDR3 in DNA: TGCAGTGCTAGAGTCAGCGGGGGTAACAATGAGCAGTTCTTC.

The rearrangement joins TRBV20-1 to TRBJ1-3; D uncertain. The CDR3 spans 15 residues. Trimming shortened V by 3 bases and J by 4 bases, and 16 bases separated the two germline ends. CDR1 and CDR2 (germline): DFQATT, SNEGSKA (reference sequence). CDR3 in DNA: TGCAGTGCTAGTCGCAACAGACCCGACGGAAACACCATATATTTT. This translates into CSASRNRPDGNTIYF.

This rearrangement joins TRBV6-5 to TRBJ2-3, with 8 bases aligning to TRBD2. CDR1 and CDR2 (germline): MNHEY, SVGAGI. The CDR3 has 14 residues. Trimming took 5 bases from V and 4 from J; bases not matched to a gene: 5. The CDR3 region is CASSLGSGADTQYF. The CDR3 bases are TGTGCCAGCAGTCTTGGTAGCGGGGCAGATACGCAGTATTTT.

V and J are TRBV2 and TRBJ2-2, with 9 bases matching TRBD2. The CDR3 is 16 residues long. V was clipped by 9 bases and J by 1 base; unmatched bases: 9. CDR1 is SNHLY, CDR2 FYNNEI, per germline. Written as DNA, the CDR3 is TGTGCCAGAGAATCCGGGACTAGCCTGAACACCGGGGAGCTGTTTTTT. Translating gives CARESGTSLNTGELFF.

Written as DNA, the CDR3 is TGTGCCAGCAGCTCCCAGACAGGACCAGAGACCCAGTACTTC. Protein product: CASSSQTGPETQYF. V and J are TRBV7-8 and TRBJ2-5; the D gene is possibly TRBD1 (6 bases). The V end was cut by 4 bases, the J end by 4 bases, with 13 bases between. Germline V gene data show CDR1 as SGHVS and CDR2 as FQNEAQ. The CDR3 runs 14 residues.

The rearrangement joins TRBV30 to TRBJ2-5, with D perhaps TRBD1 (5 bases). CDR1 is GTSNPN and CDR2 is SVGIG in the germline V gene (reference sequence). The CDR3 totals 15 residues. V gave up 2 bases and J gave up 4 bases, with 17 bases separating them. This chain's CDR3 is CAWSPGWSGPETQYF. The CDR3 nucleotides are TGTGCCTGGAGTCCCGGTTGGTCAGGGCCAGAGACCCAGTACTTC. Complete variable domain (other parts from reference TRBV30 and TRBJ2-5): SQTIHQWPATLVQPVGSPLSLECTVEGTSNPNLYWYRQAAGRGLQLLFYSVGIGQISSEVPQNLSASRPQDRQFILSSKKLLLSDSGFYLCAWSPGWSGPETQYFGPGTRLLVL.

Written as DNA, the CDR3 is TGTGCCGGCGAGGAGAATTTATCCGGGACGTCGCCCTACGAGCAGTACTTC. This sequence encodes CAGEENLSGTSPYEQYF. The chain joins TRBV3-1 to TRBJ2-7, with D perhaps assigned TRBD1 or TRBD2 (5 bases each). V lost 11 bases and J 2 bases, leaving 28 bases between the germline ends. The CDR3 has 17 amino acids. Germline V gene sequence: CDR1 LGHDT, CDR2 YNNKEL (reference sequence).

CDR3 in DNA: TGTGCCAGCAGCCTACAGGGCTTCACAGATACGCAGTATTTT. It specifies CASSLQGFTDTQYF. The rearrangement uses TRBV9 and TRBJ2-3; D possibly corresponds to TRBD1 (6 bases). The V gene's germline CDR1 is SGDLS and CDR2 YYNGEE. This CDR3 has 14 amino acids. The germline V and J ends were trimmed by 4 bases and 2 bases, with 11 bases remaining between them.